This TCR beta chain was identified in a study of low-dose radiotherapy and immunotherapy resistance in tumors. Study-wide context: Members of Cohort 2 were treated with 1 Gy per fraction every two weeks; their total was 13 Gy over 26 weeks.

With TRAV- and TRBV-specific primers, first-strand cDNA was made, covering the alpha and beta chains. With a constant-region primer and a V-primer adapter, TCRs were subjected to approximately 18 PCR cycles of amplification. TCRdb analysed the reads with MiXCR anew, one entry per CDR3 protein. The table includes some 88,000 distinct CDR3 sequences, roughly 9% detected once. Time point of the sample: before trial treatment. Trimming at V came to 6 bases and at J to 7 bases, leaving 8 bases not matched to a gene. The CDR3 is made up of 12 amino acids. Per germline, CDR1 SQVTM and CDR2 ANQGSEA. The clonotype originates from a male donor with prostate cancer. Source: PBMCs, taken before treatment. The V call is TRBV29-1, the J call TRBJ2-7; the match to TRBD1 covers 8 bases. The CDR3 spells CSVWGTGKEQYF. Here the CDR3 DNA reads TGCAGCGTCTGGGGGACAGGAAAGGAGCAGTACTTC.